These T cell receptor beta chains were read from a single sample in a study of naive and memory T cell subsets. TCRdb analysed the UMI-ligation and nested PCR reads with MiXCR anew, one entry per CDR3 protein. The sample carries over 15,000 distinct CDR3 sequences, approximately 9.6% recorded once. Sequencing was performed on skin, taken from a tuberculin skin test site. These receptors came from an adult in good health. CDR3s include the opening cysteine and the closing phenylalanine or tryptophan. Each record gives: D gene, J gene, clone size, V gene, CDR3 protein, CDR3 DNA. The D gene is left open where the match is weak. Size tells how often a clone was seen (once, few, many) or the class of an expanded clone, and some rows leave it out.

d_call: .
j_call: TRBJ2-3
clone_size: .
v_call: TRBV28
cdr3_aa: CASNLQGFGDTQYF
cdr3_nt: TGTGCCAGCAATTTACAGGGTTTCGGAGATACGCAGTATTTT

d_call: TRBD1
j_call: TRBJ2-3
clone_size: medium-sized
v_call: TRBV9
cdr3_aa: CASSASRDRVTDTQYF
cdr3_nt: TGTGCCAGCAGCGCAAGTCGGGACAGGGTAACAGATACGCAGTATTTT

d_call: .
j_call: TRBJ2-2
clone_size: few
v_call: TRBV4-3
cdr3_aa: CASSAGTNTGELFF
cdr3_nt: TGCGCCAGCAGCGCAGGTACCAACACCGGGGAGCTGTTTTTT

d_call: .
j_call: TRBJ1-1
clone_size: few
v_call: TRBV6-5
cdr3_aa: CASSSQRRTEAFF
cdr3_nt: TGTGCCAGCAGTTCCCAGAGGCGCACTGAAGCTTTCTTT

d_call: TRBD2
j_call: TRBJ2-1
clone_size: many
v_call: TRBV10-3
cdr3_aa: CAIRLAGAVSYNEQFF
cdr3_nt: TGTGCCATCAGATTAGCGGGGGCCGTCTCCTACAATGAGCAGTTCTTC

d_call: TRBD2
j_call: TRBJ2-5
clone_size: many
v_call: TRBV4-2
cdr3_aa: CASSLESGRGETQYF
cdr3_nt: TGTGCCAGCAGCCTCGAAAGCGGGAGGGGTGAGACCCAGTACTTC

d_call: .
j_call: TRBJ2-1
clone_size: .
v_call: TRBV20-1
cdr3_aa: CSAEKYNEQFF
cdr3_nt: TGCAGTGCAGAGAAATACAATGAGCAGTTCTTC

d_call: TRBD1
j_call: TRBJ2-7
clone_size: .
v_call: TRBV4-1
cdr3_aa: CASSQGQGAEYEQYF
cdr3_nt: TGCGCCAGCAGCCAGGGACAGGGGGCAGAGTACGAGCAGTACTTC

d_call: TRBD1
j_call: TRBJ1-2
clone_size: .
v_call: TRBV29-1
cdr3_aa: CSVEKTGGGGYTF
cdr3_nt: TGCAGCGTTGAGAAAACAGGGGGAGGTGGCTACACCTTC

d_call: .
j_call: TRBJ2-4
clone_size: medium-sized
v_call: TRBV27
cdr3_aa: CASSPQTRPNIQYF
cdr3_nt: TGTGCCAGCAGTCCACAGACTCGACCTAACATTCAGTACTTC

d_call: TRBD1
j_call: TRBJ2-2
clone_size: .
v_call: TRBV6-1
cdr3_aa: CAVLGQGNTGELFF
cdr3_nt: TGTGCCGTGTTGGGACAGGGCAACACCGGGGAGCTGTTTTTT

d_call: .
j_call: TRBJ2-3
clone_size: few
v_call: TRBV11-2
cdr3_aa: CASSLLADTQYF
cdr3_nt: TGTGCCAGCAGCCTCTTGGCAGATACGCAGTATTTT

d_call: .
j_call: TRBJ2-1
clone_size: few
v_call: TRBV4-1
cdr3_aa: CASSQVGLDNEQFF
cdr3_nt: TGCGCCAGCAGCCAAGTCGGACTCGACAATGAGCAGTTCTTC

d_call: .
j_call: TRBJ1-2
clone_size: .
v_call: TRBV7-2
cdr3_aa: CASSLRGVTYTF
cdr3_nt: TGTGCCAGCAGCTTAAGGGGGGTTACCTACACCTTC

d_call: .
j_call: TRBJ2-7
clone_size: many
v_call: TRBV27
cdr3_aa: CASSPRPFDEQYF
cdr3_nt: TGTGCCAGCAGTCCTCGCCCGTTCGACGAGCAGTACTTC

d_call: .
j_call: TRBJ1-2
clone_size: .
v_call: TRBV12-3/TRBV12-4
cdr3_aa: CASSSQAGNYGDTF
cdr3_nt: TGTGCCAGCAGTTCGCAAGCAGGGAACTATGGCGACACCTTC

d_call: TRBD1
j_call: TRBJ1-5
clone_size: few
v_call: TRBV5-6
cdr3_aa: CASSLGQGLYSNQPQHF
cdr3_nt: TGTGCCAGCAGCTTGGGACAGGGGCTATATAGCAATCAGCCCCAGCATTTT

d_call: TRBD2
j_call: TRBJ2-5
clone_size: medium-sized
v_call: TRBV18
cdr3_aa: CASSSSGGPGTQYF
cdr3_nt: TGTGCCAGCTCGTCCAGCGGGGGCCCCGGGACCCAGTACTTC

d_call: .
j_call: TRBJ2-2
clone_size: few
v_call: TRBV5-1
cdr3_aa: CASSLDSNSNTGELFF
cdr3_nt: TGCGCCAGCAGCTTGGACAGCAACTCGAACACCGGGGAGCTGTTTTTT

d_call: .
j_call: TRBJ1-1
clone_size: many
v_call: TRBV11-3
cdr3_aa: CASSLSSGAEAFF
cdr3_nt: TGTGCCAGCAGCTTAAGCAGCGGGGCGGAAGCTTTCTTT

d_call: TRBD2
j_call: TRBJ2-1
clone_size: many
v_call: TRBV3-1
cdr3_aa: CASTAGLFYNEQFF
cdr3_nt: TGTGCCAGCACCGCGGGACTATTCTACAATGAGCAGTTCTTC

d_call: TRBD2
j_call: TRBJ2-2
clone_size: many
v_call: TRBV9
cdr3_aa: CASSAGLAGGATGELFF
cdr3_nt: TGTGCCAGCAGCGCCGGATTAGCGGGAGGGGCCACCGGGGAGCTGTTTTTT

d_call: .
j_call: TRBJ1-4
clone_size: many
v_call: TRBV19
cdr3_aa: CASSMGTPVLGKLFF
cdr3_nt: TGTGCCAGTAGTATGGGGACGCCAGTCCTGGGGAAACTGTTTTTT

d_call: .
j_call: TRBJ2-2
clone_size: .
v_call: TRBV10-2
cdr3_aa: CASSSTWAGELFF
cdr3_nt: TGCGCCAGCAGTTCCACATGGGCCGGGGAGCTGTTTTTT

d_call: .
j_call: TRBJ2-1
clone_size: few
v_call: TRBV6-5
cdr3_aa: CASSYIRGNEQFF
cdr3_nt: TGTGCCAGCAGTTACATTAGGGGCAATGAGCAGTTCTTC

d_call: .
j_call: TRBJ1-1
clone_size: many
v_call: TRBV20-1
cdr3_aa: CSARDAGHRNTEAFF
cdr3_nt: TGCAGTGCTAGAGATGCGGGACATCGGAACACTGAAGCTTTCTTT

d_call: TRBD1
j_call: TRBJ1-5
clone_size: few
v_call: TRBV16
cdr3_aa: CASSPHDRGPHQPQHF
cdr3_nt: TGTGCCAGCAGCCCCCATGACAGGGGACCTCATCAGCCCCAGCATTTT

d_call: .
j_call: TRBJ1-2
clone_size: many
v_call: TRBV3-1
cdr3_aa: CASSQRQQLYGYTF
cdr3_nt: TGTGCCAGCAGCCAAAGGCAGCAACTTTATGGCTACACCTTC

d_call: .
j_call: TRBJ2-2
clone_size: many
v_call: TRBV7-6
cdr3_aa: CASSPPGASTGELFF
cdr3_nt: TGTGCCAGCAGCCCCCCGGGGGCGAGTACCGGGGAGCTGTTTTTT

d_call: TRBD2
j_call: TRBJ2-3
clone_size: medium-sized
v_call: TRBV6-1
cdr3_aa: CASNPATSGRADTQYF
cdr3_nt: TGTGCCAGCAATCCCGCGACTAGCGGGAGGGCAGATACGCAGTATTTT

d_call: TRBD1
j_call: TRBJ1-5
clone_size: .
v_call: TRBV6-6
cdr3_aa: CASSYLRQGLGNQPQHF
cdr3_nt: TGTGCCAGCAGTTACTTAAGACAGGGCCTGGGCAATCAGCCCCAGCATTTT

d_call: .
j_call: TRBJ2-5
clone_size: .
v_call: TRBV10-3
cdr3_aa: CAISEREQETQYF
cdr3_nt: TGTGCCATCAGTGAGCGGGAGCAAGAGACCCAGTACTTC